The source of this T cell receptor (beta chain) is a study of spatial heterogeneity in lung cancer (dated by TCRdb to about 2019). About the investigation overall: Samples were obtained from about 69 patients with early-stage, untreated non-small cell lung cancer from the lung TRACERx cohort. Follow-up PBMC samples were sequenced whenever available, with a median time to follow-up of approximately two years after resection. More beta-chain than alpha-chain transcripts were consistently detected, likely reflecting higher beta-chain transcript abundance. In the raw uncorrected reads, each unique combination of TCR and UMI appeared more than ten times on average. The study quantitatively compared TCR alpha and beta repertoires across multiple tumor regions, matched nontumor lung and blood in non-small cell lung cancer. Nonsynonymous mutation counts, determined by whole-exome sequencing of tumor tissue, were related to TCR repertoire features. At surgery, hundreds of tumor regions, 64 matched nontumor lung samples and 45 to 60 PBMC samples were TCR-sequenced for both alpha and beta chains.

Library creation used 5' RACE. Instrument on record: NextSeq 500. In the TCR library protocol, a unique molecular identifier was attached to each TCR cDNA molecule so that PCR and sequencing errors could be corrected. In the original analysis: TCR identification, UMI-based error correction and CDR3 extraction were performed with Decombinator tools. Expanded TCRs were defined as those above a frequency of 2 per 1,000, corresponding to the top 1% of the tumor frequency distribution. Rényi diversity was computed with the R vegan package after subsampling each repertoire 100 times to 5,000 TCRs. CDR3 similarity networks were built from amino acid triplet string-kernel similarity, with CDR3s being connected when pairwise similarity was above 0.82. TCRdb redid the processing of the public reads, applying fastp at Q25 and MiXCR, and retained in-frame beta chains. When rows share a CDR3 protein, they turn into one entry using the most common DNA and genes. TCRdb's processing, not the authors', yielded these V and J calls. Counted in this sample were about 70,000 distinct CDR3 sequences; about 8.2% of them appeared once. The ten top clones hold under 2.5% of the sample.

This clonotype was counted at least ten times. It lacks a known antigen. Per-base qualities were not stored, and no clone one base away is much larger. The time point label for this specimen denotes: blood at routine non-recurrence follow-up after resection. Whole RNA extracted from tumor and nontumor lung tissue, or from cryopreserved PBMC samples, was used for TCR sequencing without cell sorting. A patient was chosen for TCR sequencing only when enough RNA was available from at least two tumor regions. Study-level results and caveats: Ubiquitous expanded tumor TCRs were detected in blood more often at tumor resection than at routine follow-up. Only 15 or so patients were included in comparisons of baseline and follow-up blood repertoires. Confirming at a functional level the hypothesis that regional TCRs recognize regional mutations was considered to require additional single-cell paired TCR alpha and beta sequencing.

Trimming removed 0 bases from V and 4 bases from J, leaving 13 bases between the germline ends. The germline V gene gives CDR1 as MDHEN and CDR2 as SYDVKM. Inclusive of the bounding cysteine and phenylalanine, the CDR3 is 15 residues long. The retained sequence is limited to the CDR3, 45 bases, with the frame set at the first base. The origin of this receptor is a female donor with early-stage non-small cell lung cancer. The source material was PBMCs, sampled at follow-up. The rearranged segments are TRBV28 and TRBJ2-7, with the D gene not clear enough to name. The nucleotide sequence is given as TGTGCCAGCAGTTTATGGGGCCGTGCCCCGTACGAGCAGTACTTC. Its protein product is CASSLWGRAPYEQYF. Reference TRBV28 and TRBJ2-7 genes cover what lies past the CDR3, so the full variable domain is DVKVTQSSRYLVKRTGEKVFLECVQDMDHENMFWYRQDPGLGLRLIYFSYDVKMKEKGDIPEGYSVSREKKERFSLILESASTNQTSMYLCASSLWGRAPYEQYFGPGTRLTVT.